These 30 T cell receptor beta chains share one sample of origin, sequenced in a study of somatic mutations in cytotoxic T cells in rheumatoid arthritis (dated by TCRdb to the late 2010s). Library prep was done by the immunoSEQ multiplex PCR assay. TCRdb carries this immuneACCESS record with in-frame sequences only. Its versions omit some clonotypes, under half of them owing to an unresolved V gene in the studies checked, with the rest unexplained. Across this sample there are around 21,000 clones, with around 75% seen only once. Of the sample, 11% falls within the top ten clones. Sequenced input: CD8+ T cells sorted from blood. The receptors originated from an adult with rheumatoid arthritis.

This chain links TRBV15 with TRBJ2-7; D might be TRBD1 or TRBD2, each matching 5 bases. CDR1 is LNHNV and CDR2 is YYDKDF in the germline V gene (reference sequence). CDR3 length: 16 residues. Trimming left V 0 bases short and J 0 bases short, with 12 bases between. CDR3 amino acids: CATSREGTESSYEQYF. CDR3 sequence (DNA): TGTGCCACCAGCAGAGAAGGGACCGAAAGCTCCTACGAGCAGTACTTC.

The rearrangement links TRBV27 to TRBJ2-7, with TRBD2 matching 8 bases. This CDR3 comprises 15 residues. With 5 bases clipped from V and 2 bases from J, the junction kept 8 bases outside the gene matches. From germline, CDR1 is MNHEY and CDR2 SMNVEV (reference sequence). CDR3 DNA: TGTGCCAGCAGTCCCGGGAGGGTCCTGGCCTACGAGCAGTACTTC. Protein: CASSPGRVLAYEQYF.

The count of this clone is one. The V gene is TRBV9, the J gene TRBJ2-7; TRBD1 matches at 7 bases. This CDR3 comprises 16 residues. V lost 3 bases and J lost 5; bases outside the gene matches: 14. Germline V lookup: CDR1 SGDLS, CDR2 YYNGEE. In DNA form, the CDR3 reads TGTGCCAGCAGCGCGAGGACAGGAGCAGACGCGCACGAGCAGTACTTC. This encodes CASSARTGADAHEQYF.

The rearrangement joins TRBV2 to TRBJ2-1; TRBD2 agrees at 12 bases. Germline CDR1 reads SNHLY; CDR2 reads FYNNEI. The CDR3 covers 14 residues. With V trimmed by 4 bases and J by 8 bases, 3 bases remained unmatched. CDR3 loop: CASSASGRGHEQFF. The CDR3 nucleotides are TGTGCCAGCAGTGCTAGCGGGAGGGGACATGAGCAGTTCTTC.

This sequence joins TRBV5-6 and TRBJ2-7; D uncertain. V was cut by 0 bases and J by 5 bases, with 9 bases left in between. In germline, CDR1 is SGHDT, CDR2 YYEEEE. CDR3 length equals 13 residues. The CDR3 sequence: CASSLEPRNEQYF. CDR3 nucleotides: TGTGCCAGCAGCTTGGAACCGAGGAACGAGCAGTACTTC.

The chain joins TRBV7-9 to TRBJ2-5; TRBD1 aligns across 10 bases. V lost 6 bases and J lost 4; bases outside the gene matches: 5. Germline V gene data show CDR1 as SEHNR and CDR2 as FQNEAQ (reference sequence). The CDR3 runs 14 residues. CDR3 in DNA: TGTGCCAGCAGGAACCGGGACAGGGGAGAGACCCAGTACTTC. As protein: CASRNRDRGETQYF.

V and J are TRBV19 and TRBJ2-7; either TRBD1 or TRBD2 may supply D (6 bases each). Germline assignment: CDR1 LNHDA and CDR2 SQIVND (reference sequence). This CDR3 has 14 amino acids. Trimming shortened V by 5 bases and J by 3 bases, and 14 bases separated the two germline ends. As DNA, the CDR3 is TGTGCCAGTAGTCCACGGGGGCCGTACTACGAGCAGTACTTC. Translating gives CASSPRGPYYEQYF.

This clone was observed once. This rearrangement joins TRBV7-9 to TRBJ2-1; 9 bases are a match to TRBD1. CDR1 and CDR2 from the germline V gene are SEHNR and FQNEAQ (reference sequence). The CDR3 runs to 15 residues. J was trimmed by 1 base and V by 5 bases; bases with no gene match: 3. The CDR3 loop reads CASSMDRGSYNEQFF. In nucleotides, the CDR3 is TGTGCCAGCAGCATGGACAGGGGTTCCTACAATGAGCAGTTCTTC.

In its sample, this clone was seen a few times. The V and J genes are TRBV4-3 and TRBJ1-5; the D gene is possibly TRBD1 (5 bases). CDR1 LGHNA and CDR2 YSLEER come from the germline V gene. This CDR3 spans 16 amino acids. V lost 2 bases to trimming and J lost 7 bases, with 18 bases between them. CDR3 region: CASSQWRGPNGQPQHF. As DNA, the CDR3 is TGCGCCAGCAGCCAATGGAGGGGTCCCAACGGGCAGCCCCAGCATTTT.

The CDR3 region has the DNA TGTGCCAGCAGCTTCCTCGCCTCAGGGACTGAAGCTTTCTTT. Its translation is CASSFLASGTEAFF. This chain uses TRBV9 with TRBJ1-1; a possible D gene is TRBD1 (5 bases). Trimming took off 4 bases at V and 5 bases at J, with 15 bases between the two ends. Germline assignment: CDR1 SGDLS and CDR2 YYNGEE. The CDR3 length is 14 residues.

The sample holds one count of this clone. The CDR3 here is CASSLGLGPGLQETQYF. CDR3 nucleotides: TGTGCCAGCAGCTTAGGCTTGGGACCGGGGCTCCAAGAGACCCAGTACTTC. The J gene is TRBJ2-5, the V gene TRBV13; D possibly uses TRBD1 or TRBD2 (5 bases each). V was shortened by 0 bases and J by 1 base, with 15 bases between the two germline ends. The length of the CDR3 is 17 residues. Looked up from germline, CDR1 is PRHDT and CDR2 is FYEKMQ (reference sequence).

The chain combines TRBV7-9 with TRBJ1-2, with a weak D call TRBD1 (5 bases). This CDR3 is 14 amino acids long. Germline CDR1 SEHNR, CDR2 FQNEAQ (reference sequence). V lost 4 bases and J 4 bases, leaving 13 bases between the germline ends. The CDR3 coding sequence is TGTGCCAGCAGCTCACCCCGGGGCCTCTATGGCTACACCTTC. Its protein product is CASSSPRGLYGYTF.

The chain recombines TRBV10-3 with TRBJ1-1, with TRBD1 as a possible D gene (6 bases). Trimming cost V 8 bases and J 3 bases, with 16 bases left between them. Germline V CDR1 and CDR2: ENHRY, SYGVKD. This CDR3 region has 14 residues. DNA for the CDR3: TGTGCCATCGGAGGGGTCCCAGGGGACACTGAAGCTTTCTTT. Translation: CAIGGVPGDTEAFF.

The V and J genes are TRBV9 and TRBJ1-4; the D is unclear. In germline, CDR1 is SGDLS, CDR2 YYNGEE. CDR3 length equals 14 residues. V lost 4 bases to trimming and J lost 3 bases, with 10 bases between them. The CDR3 sequence is CASSMTPSNEKLFF. CDR3 bases: TGTGCCAGCAGCATGACACCCTCTAATGAAAAACTGTTTTTT.

This clone was found once. The chain has TRBV7-3 and TRBJ2-5, with 7 bases lining up with TRBD1. CDR1 and CDR2 from the germline V gene are SGHTA and FQGTGA. The ends lost 5 bases at V and 2 bases at J; junction bases unmatched: 8. CDR3 size: 15 residues. The CDR3 nucleotides are TGTGCCAGCAGCCCGGGGACAGCGATGCAAGAGACCCAGTACTTC. Translation: CASSPGTAMQETQYF.

The V gene is TRBV29-1, the J gene TRBJ1-6; a weak D match, TRBD1 (5 bases). The germline V gene has CDR1 SQVTM and CDR2 ANQGSEA. The CDR3 loop spans 13 amino acids. Trimming pared 4 bases from V and 6 bases from J, leaving 10 bases between. The CDR3 bases are TGCAGCGTTGGGACGGGGACTAATTCACCCCTCCACTTT. As protein: CSVGTGTNSPLHF.

This chain links TRBV10-3 with TRBJ1-5; D unclear. Germline V CDR1 and CDR2: ENHRY, SYGVKD. The V gene lost 3 bases and the J gene lost 1 base, with 4 bases spanning the gap. This CDR3 has 13 amino acids. DNA for the CDR3: TGTGCCATCAGTGATGTGAGCAATCAGCCCCAGCATTTT. It specifies CAISDVSNQPQHF.

This chain connects TRBV6-6 to TRBJ2-1; a weak D match, TRBD1 (6 bases). The germline V and J ends were trimmed by 7 bases and 4 bases, with 14 bases remaining between them. Per germline, CDR1 MNHNY and CDR2 SVGAGI (reference sequence). The CDR3 covers 14 residues. This CDR3 reads CASTTLGQYNEQFF. The CDR3 bases are TGTGCCAGCACCACTCTAGGACAGTACAATGAGCAGTTCTTC.

The genes are TRBV4-3 and TRBJ1-4; D not certain. V lost 3 bases to trimming and J lost 5 bases, with 10 bases between them. CDR1 LGHNA and CDR2 YSLEER come from the germline V gene. The CDR3 length is 14 residues. Here the CDR3 DNA reads TGCGCCAGCAGCCATGACCGAGGAAATGAAAAACTGTTTTTT. Translation gives CASSHDRGNEKLFF.

The chain uses TRBV4-1 and TRBJ2-1; 8 bases match TRBD2. CDR1 and CDR2 (germline): MGHRA, YSYEKL. CDR3 length: 16 amino acids. V was pared by 1 base and J by 2 bases, with 4 bases of the junction left unmatched. In nucleotides, the CDR3 is TGCGCCAGCAGCCAAGTTGCGGGAGGTACCTACAATGAGCAGTTCTTC. This encodes CASSQVAGGTYNEQFF.

This sequence joins TRBV2 and TRBJ2-1; TRBD2 agrees at 7 bases. The CDR3 contains 15 residues. Germline V lookup: CDR1 SNHLY, CDR2 FYNNEI. V gave up 8 bases and J gave up 6 bases; unmatched junction bases: 13. CDR3 amino acids: CASSSGERGGNEQFF. The CDR3 coding sequence is TGTGCCAGCTCCTCGGGGGAGCGGGGTGGCAATGAGCAGTTCTTC.

By its share, this clone is medium-sized. CDR3 amino acids: CAWATGRGTEAFF. The CDR3 bases are TGTGCCTGGGCGACAGGGAGGGGCACTGAAGCTTTCTTT. This chain links TRBV30 with TRBJ1-1; TRBD1 aligns across 7 bases. Trimming removed 5 bases from V and 4 bases from J; junction bases left unmatched: 7. Per germline, CDR1 GTSNPN and CDR2 SVGIG (reference sequence). The CDR3 length is 13 residues. Supplemented by reference TRBV30 and TRBJ1-1, the full variable domain reads SQTIHQWPATLVQPVGSPLSLECTVEGTSNPNLYWYRQAAGRGLQLLFYSVGIGQISSEVPQNLSASRPQDRQFILSSKKLLLSDSGFYLCAWATGRGTEAFFGQGTRLTVV.

The V call is TRBV2, the J call TRBJ1-1; D not certain. V dropped 8 bases and J dropped 7 bases, with 11 bases sitting between them. Germline CDR1 is SNHLY and CDR2 is FYNNEI. The CDR3 length is 11 residues. In nucleotides, the CDR3 is TGTGCCAGCTTGTTCTCTAGTGAAGCTTTCTTT. Amino acid sequence: CASLFSSEAFF.

The chain uses TRBV7-9 and TRBJ2-7; TRBD1 aligns across 7 bases. Germline CDR1 SEHNR, CDR2 FQNEAQ (reference sequence). The trim removed 11 bases at V and 2 bases at J, leaving 6 bases unmatched. This CDR3 has 12 residues. The CDR3 reads CAQSTGTYEQYF. In DNA form, the CDR3 reads TGTGCCCAGTCGACAGGGACCTACGAGCAGTACTTC.

The V gene is TRBV4-1, the J gene TRBJ1-4, with 10 nucleotides matching TRBD1. V lost 0 bases and J lost 2; bases outside the gene matches: 12. Germline values: CDR1 MGHRA, CDR2 YSYEKL. The CDR3 contains 20 residues. The CDR3 is CASSQDQDRGTVITNEKLFF. The CDR3 DNA sequence: TGCGCCAGCAGCCAAGATCAGGACAGGGGGACGGTCATTACTAATGAAAAACTGTTTTTT.

V is TRBV9 and J is TRBJ2-3, with 7 bases identical to TRBD2. The CDR3 has 13 amino acids. CDR1 and CDR2 (germline): SGDLS, YYNGEE. V shed 5 bases, J shed 2 bases, and the junction held 2 bases outside the gene matches. This CDR3 reads CASRGGVTDTQYF. In DNA form, the CDR3 reads TGTGCCAGCAGGGGAGGGGTCACAGATACGCAGTATTTT. Combining the CDR3 with reference TRBV9 and TRBJ2-3 gives the whole variable domain DSGVTQTPKHLITATGQRVTLRCSPRSGDLSVYWYQQSLDQGLQFLIQYYNGEERAKGNILERFSAQQFPDLHSELNLSSLELGDSALYFCASRGGVTDTQYFGPGTRLTVL.

The CDR3: CASSRLAGEQFF. CDR3 bases: TGTGCCAGCAGCCGACTAGCGGGTGAGCAGTTCTTC. J is TRBJ2-1 and V is TRBV13; 10 bases map to TRBD2. After removal of 5 bases from V and 9 bases from J, the junction contained 1 base not matched to a gene. The CDR3 runs to 12 residues. Germline CDR1 is PRHDT and CDR2 is FYEKMQ (reference sequence).

This rearrangement joins TRBV4-1 to TRBJ2-1, with D perhaps TRBD1 (5 bases). The length of the CDR3 is 15 residues. Germline V gene lookup returns CDR1 MGHRA and CDR2 YSYEKL. The V gene lost 4 bases and the J gene lost 0 bases, with 10 bases spanning the gap. In nucleotides, the CDR3 is TGCGCCAGCAGCCGACAGTCGAGCTCCTACAATGAGCAGTTCTTC. Encoded protein: CASSRQSSSYNEQFF.

V gene TRBV27 combines with J gene TRBJ1-6; D is unclear. From germline, CDR1 is MNHEY and CDR2 SMNVEV (reference sequence). The CDR3 covers 16 residues. The V end was cut by 6 bases, the J end by 2 bases, with 14 bases between. The CDR3, as DNA: TGTGCCAGCAGCAGGACTTTCCCCCCCTATAATTCACCCCTCCACTTT. Protein product: CASSRTFPPYNSPLHF.

This clone was seen only a few times. The rearrangement links TRBV6-5 to TRBJ2-2, with D perhaps TRBD2 (5 bases). Germline CDR1 and CDR2: MNHEY and SVGAGI. The CDR3 length is 15 residues. The germline V and J ends were trimmed by 6 bases and 4 bases, with 15 bases remaining between them. The CDR3 loop reads CASRTKRPATGELFF. The CDR3 DNA sequence: TGTGCCAGCAGGACTAAGCGACCAGCCACCGGGGAGCTGTTTTTT.